This T cell receptor beta chain originates from a study of blood T cell repertoires in COVID-19. On the study more broadly: Specimens from acute and convalescent COVID-19 originated in the United States, Italy and Spain.

The CDR3 is made up of 15 amino acids. The trim removed 5 bases at V and 4 bases at J, leaving 6 bases unmatched. Per germline, CDR1 SGHAT and CDR2 FQNNGV. The repertoire was sequenced with immunoSEQ multiplex PCR; TCRdb's copy has only in-frame clones and lacks some. The sample contains more than 90,000 clones, about 86% of which appear only once. Sample: peripheral blood. This receptor was obtained from a man aged 70-80 years who had recovered from COVID-19. The chain combines TRBV11-2 with TRBJ1-4, with 8 bases lining up with TRBD1. The CDR3 sequence: CASSLDRVFNEKLFF. DNA of the CDR3: TGTGCCAGCAGCCTGGACAGGGTGTTTAATGAAAAACTGTTTTTT.